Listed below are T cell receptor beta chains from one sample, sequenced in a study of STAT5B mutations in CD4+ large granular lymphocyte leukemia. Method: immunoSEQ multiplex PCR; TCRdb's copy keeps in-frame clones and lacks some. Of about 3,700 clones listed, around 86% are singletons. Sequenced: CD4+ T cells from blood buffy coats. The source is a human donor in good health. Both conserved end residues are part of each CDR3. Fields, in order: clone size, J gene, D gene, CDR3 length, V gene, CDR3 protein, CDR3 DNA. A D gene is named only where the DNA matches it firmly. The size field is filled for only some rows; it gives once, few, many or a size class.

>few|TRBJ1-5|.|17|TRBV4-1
CASSPDGQTFGNQPQHF
TGCGCCAGCAGCCCAGATGGACAGACATTTGGAAATCAGCCCCAGCATTTT
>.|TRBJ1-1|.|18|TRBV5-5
CASSLAYAESSMNTEAFF
TGTGCCAGCAGCTTGGCCTACGCAGAGAGCAGCATGAACACTGAAGCTTTCTTT
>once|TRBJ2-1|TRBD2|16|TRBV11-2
CASSTLAGGTYNEQFF
TGTGCCAGCAGCACACTAGCGGGAGGGACCTACAATGAGCAGTTCTTC
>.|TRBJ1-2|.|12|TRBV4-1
CASSQGTSGYTF
TGCGCCAGCAGCCAAGGGACTAGTGGCTACACCTTC
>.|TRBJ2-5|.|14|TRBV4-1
CASSQDPLQETQYF
TGCGCCAGCAGCCAAGATCCCCTTCAGGAGACCCAGTACTTC
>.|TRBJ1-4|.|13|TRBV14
CASRDVNNEKLFF
TGTGCCAGCCGGGACGTAAATAATGAAAAACTGTTTTTT
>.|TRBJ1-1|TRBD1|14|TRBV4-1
CASSLVYRGTEAFF
TGCGCCAGCAGCCTCGTGTACAGGGGCACTGAAGCTTTCTTT
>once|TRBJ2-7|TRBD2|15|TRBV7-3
CASSLSLAGAHEQYF
TGTGCCAGCAGCTTATCCCTAGCGGGAGCCCACGAGCAGTACTTC
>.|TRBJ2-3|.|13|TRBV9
CASSVGGGDTQYF
TGTGCCAGCAGCGTAGGGGGAGGAGATACGCAGTATTTT
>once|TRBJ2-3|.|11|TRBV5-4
CASSLGDTQYF
TGTGCCAGCAGCTTGGGGGATACGCAGTATTTT
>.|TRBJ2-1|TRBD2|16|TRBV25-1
CASSTPGTSVYNEQFF
TGTGCCAGCAGTACCCCTGGGACTAGCGTTTACAATGAGCAGTTCTTC
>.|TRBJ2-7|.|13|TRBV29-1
CSVETARPYEQYF
TGCAGCGTTGAAACAGCCCGACCCTACGAGCAGTACTTC
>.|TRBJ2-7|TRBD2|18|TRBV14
CASSQEGVLREGSYEQYF
TGTGCCAGCAGCCAAGAGGGGGTATTGCGGGAGGGATCCTACGAGCAGTACTTC
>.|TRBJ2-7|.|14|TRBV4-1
CASSQDKASYEQYF
TGCGCCAGCAGCCAAGATAAGGCCTCCTACGAGCAGTACTTC
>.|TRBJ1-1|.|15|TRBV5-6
CASSATGWEDTEAFF
TGTGCCAGCAGCGCTACAGGGTGGGAGGACACTGAAGCTTTCTTT
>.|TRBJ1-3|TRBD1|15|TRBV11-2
CASSPTGQYGNTIYF
TGTGCCAGCAGCCCGACGGGACAGTACGGAAACACCATATATTTT
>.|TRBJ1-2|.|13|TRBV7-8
CASSAGRLYGYTF
TGTGCCAGCAGCGCAGGCAGACTATACGGCTACACCTTC
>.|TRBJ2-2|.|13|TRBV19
CASSIGNNGKLFF
TGTGCCAGTAGTATCGGAAACAATGGGAAGCTGTTTTTT
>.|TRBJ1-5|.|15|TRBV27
CASSFRGPGEEPQHF
TGTGCCAGCAGTTTCCGCGGACCGGGGGAAGAGCCCCAGCATTTT
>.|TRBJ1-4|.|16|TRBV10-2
CASSPGPPGTNEKLFF
TGCGCCAGCAGTCCGGGGCCGCCTGGAACTAATGAAAAACTGTTTTTT
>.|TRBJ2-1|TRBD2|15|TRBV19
CASHTGTSVYNEQFF
TGTGCCAGTCATACCGGGACTAGCGTATACAATGAGCAGTTCTTC
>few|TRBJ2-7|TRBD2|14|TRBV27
CASSSGGRAYEQYF
TGTGCCAGCAGTTCTGGCGGGAGGGCGTACGAGCAGTACTTC
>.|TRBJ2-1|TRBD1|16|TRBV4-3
CASSQEGQGSYNEQFF
TGCGCCAGCAGCCAAGAAGGACAGGGTTCCTACAATGAGCAGTTCTTC
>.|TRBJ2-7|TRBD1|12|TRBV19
CASKGAWDEQYF
TGTGCCAGTAAGGGGGCTTGGGACGAGCAGTACTTC
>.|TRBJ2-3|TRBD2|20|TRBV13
CASSFSLLAGDHSIPDTQYF
TGTGCCAGCAGCTTCTCCCTCCTAGCGGGAGATCATTCAATCCCAGATACGCAGTATTTT
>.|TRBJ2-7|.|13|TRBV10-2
CASSESRDYEQYF
TGCGCCAGCAGTGAGTCCAGGGACTACGAGCAGTACTTC
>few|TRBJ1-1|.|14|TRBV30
CAWRAGDLNTEAFF
TGTGCCTGGAGAGCAGGGGATCTGAACACTGAAGCTTTCTTT
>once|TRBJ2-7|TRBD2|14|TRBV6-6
CASSYGTSAYEQYF
TGTGCCAGCAGTTACGGGACTAGCGCCTACGAGCAGTACTTC
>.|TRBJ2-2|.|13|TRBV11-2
CASRDSETGELFF
TGTGCCAGCAGGGACAGCGAGACCGGGGAGCTGTTTTTT
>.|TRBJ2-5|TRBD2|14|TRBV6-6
CASSIPLADGTQYF
TGTGCCAGCAGTATCCCCCTAGCGGACGGGACCCAGTACTTC
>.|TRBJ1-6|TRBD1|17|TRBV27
CASRDGTVSSYNSPLHF
TGTGCCAGCAGAGATGGGACAGTCAGCTCCTATAATTCACCCCTCCACTTT
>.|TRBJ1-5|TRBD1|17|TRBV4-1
CASSRGQGEHSNQPQHF
TGCGCCAGCAGCCGGGGACAGGGGGAACATAGCAATCAGCCCCAGCATTTT
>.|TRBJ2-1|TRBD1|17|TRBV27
CASSSYRTGELYNEQFF
TGTGCCAGCAGTTCGTACAGGACAGGTGAACTTTACAATGAGCAGTTCTTC
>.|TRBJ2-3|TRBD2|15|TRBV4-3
CASSQEYGRGDTQYF
TGCGCCAGCAGCCAAGAATACGGGAGGGGAGATACGCAGTATTTT
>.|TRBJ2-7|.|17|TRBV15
CATSRVGDGTYIYEQYF
TGTGCCACCAGCAGAGTTGGGGATGGAACGTACATCTACGAGCAGTACTTC
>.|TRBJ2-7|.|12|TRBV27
CASRGHGVEQYF
TGTGCCAGCAGAGGACATGGGGTCGAGCAGTACTTC
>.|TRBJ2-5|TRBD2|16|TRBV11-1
CASSSTTSGGEETQYF
TGTGCCAGCAGCTCGACGACTAGCGGGGGGGAAGAGACCCAGTACTTC
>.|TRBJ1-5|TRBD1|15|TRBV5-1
CASSLAPDRGQPQHF
TGCGCCAGCAGCTTAGCTCCGGACAGGGGGCAGCCCCAGCATTTT
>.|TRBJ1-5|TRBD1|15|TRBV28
CASSLGQGFRQPQHF
TGTGCCAGCAGTTTAGGACAGGGGTTTAGACAGCCCCAGCATTTT
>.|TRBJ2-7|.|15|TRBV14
CASSQEEALPYEQYF
TGTGCCAGCAGCCAAGAGGAGGCTTTACCCTACGAGCAGTACTTC
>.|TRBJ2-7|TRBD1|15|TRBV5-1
CASSLTGGGGYEQYF
TGCGCCAGCAGCTTGACAGGGGGTGGAGGCTACGAGCAGTACTTC
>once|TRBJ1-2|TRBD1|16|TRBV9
CASSVALQTGAYGYTF
TGTGCCAGCAGCGTAGCGCTCCAGACAGGGGCCTATGGCTACACCTTC
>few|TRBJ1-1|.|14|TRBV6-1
CASSEGGENTEAFF
TGTGCCAGCAGTGAGGGGGGCGAGAACACTGAAGCTTTCTTT
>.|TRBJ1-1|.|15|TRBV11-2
CASSLEVYGTTEAFF
TGTGCCAGCAGCTTAGAAGTTTACGGGACCACTGAAGCTTTCTTT
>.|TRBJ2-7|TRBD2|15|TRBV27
CASSPTSGRHYEQYF
TGTGCCAGCAGTCCGACTAGCGGGAGACACTACGAGCAGTACTTC
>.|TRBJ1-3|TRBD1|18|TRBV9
CASSGSGQGASSGNTIYF
TGTGCCAGCAGCGGATCGGGACAGGGGGCCTCGTCTGGAAACACCATATATTTT
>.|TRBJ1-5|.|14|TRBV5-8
CASSFGVVNQPQHF
TGTGCCAGCAGCTTCGGGGTAGTCAATCAGCCCCAGCATTTT
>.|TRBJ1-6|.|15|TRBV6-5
CASSFRDNVFSPLHF
TGTGCCAGCAGCTTCCGGGACAACGTATTTTCACCCCTCCACTTT
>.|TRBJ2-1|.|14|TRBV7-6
CASSPAVGYNEQFF
TGTGCCAGCAGCCCCGCCGTCGGGTACAATGAGCAGTTCTTC
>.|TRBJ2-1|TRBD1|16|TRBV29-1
CSVEAATGKSYNEQFF
TGCAGCGTTGAAGCCGCGACAGGGAAATCTTACAATGAGCAGTTCTTC
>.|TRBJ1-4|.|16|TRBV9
CASSVASGPLNEKLFF
TGTGCCAGCAGCGTAGCCTCGGGACCGCTTAATGAAAAACTGTTTTTT